This TCR beta chain was captured in a study of OX40 agonist ivuxolimab in advanced cancers. Study summary: It was ivuxolimab, an agonistic anti-OX40 (CD134) antibody, that patients were treated with. Under the entry rules, prior anti-PD-1, anti-PD-L1 or anti-CTLA-4 therapy was allowed, and approximately 40% had some.

Per the germline V gene, CDR1 is SSHAT and CDR2 is FNYEAQ (reference sequence). The CDR3 covers 14 residues. This table comes from immunoSEQ multiplex PCR, and its TCRdb copy is limited to in-frame clones, with some not included. The sample has about 51,000 clones, 88% seen once. With baseline, cycle 4 day 1, and cycle 7 day 1 as timepoints, blood was sampled. A word on this clone: The junction departs from the called germline gene at one end, perhaps through a read error.

The J gene is TRBJ2-3, the V gene TRBV7-7; 11 nucleotides align to TRBD2. The clonotype was recovered from an adult with an advanced solid tumor such as melanoma, head and neck, liver or kidney cancer. Sequences were derived from CD4+ or CD8+ T cells sorted from blood, sampled in a trial of the OX40 agonist ivuxolimab. CDR3 nucleotide sequence: TGTGCTAGCAGCTTAGGACTAGCGGGAGATACGCAGTATTTT. Protein: CASSLGLAGDTQYF.